One T cell receptor (beta chain) is described in this entry. Its target is not known. A much larger clonotype is one base distant, so this may be a read error. With molecular barcodes, quantitative 5'-RACE was used to make the TCR beta libraries. TCRdb re-analysed the 5' RACE reads in MiXCR, keeping a single row per CDR3 protein. The sample consists of more than 300,000 distinct CDR3 sequences, around 10% of them appearing once. These data come from a study of CD8 T cells in ankylosing spondylitis. Findings of the study overall: A CD8+ phenotype characterized the disease-linked clones, which were relatively rare in peripheral blood. Previous work reported some of these motif variants in the synovial fluid and blood of reactive arthritis.

V lost 3 bases and J 12 bases, leaving 12 bases between the germline ends. Germline-derived CDR1 and CDR2 are SGHAT and FQNNGV. CDR3 length equals 13 residues. The sequence was obtained from a female donor with ankylosing spondylitis or in good health (not recorded which). The genes are TRBV11-2 and TRBJ1-6; D unresolved. What was sequenced was blood, either unsorted or a sorted T cell fraction (not recorded which). The CDR3 spells CASSLDTWGPLHF. Here the CDR3 DNA reads TGTGCCAGCAGCTTGGATACTTGGGGACCCCTCCACTTT.